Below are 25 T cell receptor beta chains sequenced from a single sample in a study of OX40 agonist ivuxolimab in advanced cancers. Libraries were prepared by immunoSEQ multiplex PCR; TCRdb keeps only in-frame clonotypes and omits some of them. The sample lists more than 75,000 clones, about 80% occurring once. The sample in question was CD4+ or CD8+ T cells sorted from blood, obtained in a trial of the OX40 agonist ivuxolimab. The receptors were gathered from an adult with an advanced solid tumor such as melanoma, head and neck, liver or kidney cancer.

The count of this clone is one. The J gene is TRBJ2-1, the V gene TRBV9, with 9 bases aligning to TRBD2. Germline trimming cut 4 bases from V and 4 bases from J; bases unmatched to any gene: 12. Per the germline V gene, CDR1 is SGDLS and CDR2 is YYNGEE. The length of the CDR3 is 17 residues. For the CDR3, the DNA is TGTGCCAGCAGCAGAACTAGCGGGCCGCACGTGTACAATGAGCAGTTCTTC. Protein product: CASSRTSGPHVYNEQFF.

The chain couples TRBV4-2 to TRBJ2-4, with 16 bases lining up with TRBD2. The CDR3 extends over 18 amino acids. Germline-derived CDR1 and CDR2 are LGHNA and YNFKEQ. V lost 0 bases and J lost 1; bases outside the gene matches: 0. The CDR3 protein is CASSQEGLAGGAKNIQYF. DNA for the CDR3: TGTGCCAGCAGCCAAGAGGGACTAGCGGGGGGGGCCAAAAACATTCAGTACTTC.

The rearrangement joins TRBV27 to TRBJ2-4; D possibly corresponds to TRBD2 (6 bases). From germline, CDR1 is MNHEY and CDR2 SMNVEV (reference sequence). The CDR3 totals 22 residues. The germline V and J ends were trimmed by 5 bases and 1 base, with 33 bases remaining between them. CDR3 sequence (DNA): TGTGCCAGCAGTACGGCCTCGGCGGGACGACCCGAGCTAATCGTGGCCAAAAACATTCAGTACTTC. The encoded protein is CASSTASAGRPELIVAKNIQYF.

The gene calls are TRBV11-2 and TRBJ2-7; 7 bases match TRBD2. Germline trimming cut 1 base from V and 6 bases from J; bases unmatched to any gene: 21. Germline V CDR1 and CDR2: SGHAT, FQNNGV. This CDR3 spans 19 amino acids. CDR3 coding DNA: TGTGCCAGCAGCTTAGGGCGGGGCGGGAGACTACCCCGAGGTGTCGAGCAGTACTTC. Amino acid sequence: CASSLGRGGRLPRGVEQYF.

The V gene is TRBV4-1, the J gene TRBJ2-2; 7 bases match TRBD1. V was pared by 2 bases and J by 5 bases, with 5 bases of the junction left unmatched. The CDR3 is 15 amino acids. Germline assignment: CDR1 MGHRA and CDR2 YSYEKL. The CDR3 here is CASSQQGVWTGELFF. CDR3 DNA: TGCGCCAGCAGCCAACAGGGGGTCTGGACCGGGGAGCTGTTTTTT.

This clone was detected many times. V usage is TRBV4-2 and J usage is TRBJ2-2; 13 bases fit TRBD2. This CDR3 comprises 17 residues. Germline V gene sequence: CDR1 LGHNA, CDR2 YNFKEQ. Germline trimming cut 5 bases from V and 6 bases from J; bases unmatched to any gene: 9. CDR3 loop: CASSFRTSGREAGELFF. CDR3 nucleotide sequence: TGTGCCAGCAGCTTTCGGACTAGCGGGAGAGAGGCCGGGGAGCTGTTTTTT.

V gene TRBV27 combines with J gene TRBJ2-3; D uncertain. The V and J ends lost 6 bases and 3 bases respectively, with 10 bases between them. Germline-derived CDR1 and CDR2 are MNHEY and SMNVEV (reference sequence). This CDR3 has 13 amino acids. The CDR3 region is CASSPRRTDTQYF. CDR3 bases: TGTGCCAGCAGCCCCCGCCGAACAGATACGCAGTATTTT.

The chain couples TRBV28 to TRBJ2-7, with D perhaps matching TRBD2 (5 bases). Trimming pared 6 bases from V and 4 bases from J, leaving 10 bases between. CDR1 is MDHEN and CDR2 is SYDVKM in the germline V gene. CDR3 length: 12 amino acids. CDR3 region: CASSRGIYEQYF. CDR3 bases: TGTGCCAGCAGCCGAGGGATTTACGAGCAGTACTTC.

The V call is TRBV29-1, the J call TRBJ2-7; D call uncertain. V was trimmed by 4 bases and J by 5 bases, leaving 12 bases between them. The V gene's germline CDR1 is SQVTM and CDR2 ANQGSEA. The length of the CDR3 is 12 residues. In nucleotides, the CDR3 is TGCAGCGTTGGGGCAACTCCCCACGAGCAGTACTTC. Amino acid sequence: CSVGATPHEQYF.

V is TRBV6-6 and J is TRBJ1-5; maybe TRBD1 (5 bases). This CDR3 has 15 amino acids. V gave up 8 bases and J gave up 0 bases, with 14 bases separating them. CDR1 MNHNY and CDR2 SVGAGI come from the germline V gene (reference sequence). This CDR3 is CASQTGTHSNQPQHF. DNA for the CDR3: TGTGCCAGCCAAACAGGAACTCATAGCAATCAGCCCCAGCATTTT.

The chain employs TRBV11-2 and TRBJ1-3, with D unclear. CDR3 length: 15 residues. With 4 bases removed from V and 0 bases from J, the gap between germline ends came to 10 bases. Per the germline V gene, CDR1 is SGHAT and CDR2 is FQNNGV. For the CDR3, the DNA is TGTGCCAGCAGCTCCAAAGCCTACTCTGGAAACACCATATATTTT. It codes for CASSSKAYSGNTIYF. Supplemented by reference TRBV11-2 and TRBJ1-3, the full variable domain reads EAGVAQSPRYKIIEKRQSVAFWCNPISGHATLYWYQQILGQGPKLLIQFQNNGVVDDSQLPKDRFSAERLKGVDSTLKIQPAKLEDSAVYLCASSSKAYSGNTIYFGEGSWLTVV.

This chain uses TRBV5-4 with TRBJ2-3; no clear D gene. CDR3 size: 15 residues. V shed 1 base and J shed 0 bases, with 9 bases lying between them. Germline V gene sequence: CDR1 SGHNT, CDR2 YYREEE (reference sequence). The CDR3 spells CASSLLGSSTDTQYF. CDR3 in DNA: TGTGCCAGCAGCTTGCTAGGGTCAAGCACAGATACGCAGTATTTT.

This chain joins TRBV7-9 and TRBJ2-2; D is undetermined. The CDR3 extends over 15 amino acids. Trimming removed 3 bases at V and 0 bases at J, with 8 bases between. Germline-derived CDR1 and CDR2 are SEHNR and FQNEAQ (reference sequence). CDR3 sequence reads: CASSFETTNTGELFF. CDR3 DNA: TGTGCCAGCAGCTTTGAGACGACGAACACCGGGGAGCTGTTTTTT.

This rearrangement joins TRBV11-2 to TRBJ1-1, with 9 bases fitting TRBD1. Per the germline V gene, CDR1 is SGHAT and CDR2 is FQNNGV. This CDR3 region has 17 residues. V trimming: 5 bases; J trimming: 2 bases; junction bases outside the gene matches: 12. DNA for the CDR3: TGTGCCAGCAGCCCCCTAGGGGGGGACAGGGACAACACTGAAGCTTTCTTT. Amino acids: CASSPLGGDRDNTEAFF. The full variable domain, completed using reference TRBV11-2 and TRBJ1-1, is EAGVAQSPRYKIIEKRQSVAFWCNPISGHATLYWYQQILGQGPKLLIQFQNNGVVDDSQLPKDRFSAERLKGVDSTLKIQPAKLEDSAVYLCASSPLGGDRDNTEAFFGQGTRLTVV.

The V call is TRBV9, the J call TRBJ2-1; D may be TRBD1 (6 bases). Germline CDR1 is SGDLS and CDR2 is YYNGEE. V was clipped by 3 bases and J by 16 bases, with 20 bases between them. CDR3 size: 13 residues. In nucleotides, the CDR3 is TGTGCCAGCAGCGCCCCCACAGGGAATTCTCCATTCTTC. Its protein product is CASSAPTGNSPFF.

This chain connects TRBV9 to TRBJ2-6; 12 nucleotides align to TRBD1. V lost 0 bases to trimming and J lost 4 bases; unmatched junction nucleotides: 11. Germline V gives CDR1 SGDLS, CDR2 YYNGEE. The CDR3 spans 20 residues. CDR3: CASSVDLRDRGRGGANVLTF. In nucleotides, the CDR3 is TGTGCCAGCAGCGTAGACCTCCGGGACAGGGGGCGCGGGGGGGCCAACGTCCTGACTTTC.

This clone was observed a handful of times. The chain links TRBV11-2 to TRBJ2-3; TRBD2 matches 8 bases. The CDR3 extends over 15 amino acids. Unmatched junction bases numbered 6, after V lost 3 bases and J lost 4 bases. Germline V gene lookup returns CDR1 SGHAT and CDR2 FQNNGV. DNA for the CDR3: TGTGCCAGCAGCTTGGCGACTAGCGCTTCAGATACGCAGTATTTT. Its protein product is CASSLATSASDTQYF. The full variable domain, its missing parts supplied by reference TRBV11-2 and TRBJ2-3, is EAGVAQSPRYKIIEKRQSVAFWCNPISGHATLYWYQQILGQGPKLLIQFQNNGVVDDSQLPKDRFSAERLKGVDSTLKIQPAKLEDSAVYLCASSLATSASDTQYFGPGTRLTVL.

As DNA, the CDR3 is TGTGCCAGCAGCCGCCAAGGGGGGGGGTACCAAGAGACCCAGTACTTC. It yields the protein CASSRQGGGYQETQYF. The chain uses TRBV11-2 and TRBJ2-5, with D perhaps TRBD2 (7 bases). Deletions cut 5 bases from V and 0 bases from J, with 16 bases between. This CDR3 is built from 16 residues. Germline V gene data show CDR1 as SGHAT and CDR2 as FQNNGV.

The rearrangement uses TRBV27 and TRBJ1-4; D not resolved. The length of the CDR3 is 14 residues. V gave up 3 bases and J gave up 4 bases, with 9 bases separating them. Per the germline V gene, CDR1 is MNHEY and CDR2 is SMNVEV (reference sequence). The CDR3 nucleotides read TGTGCCAGCAGTTTGCGAGGATTTAATGAAAAACTGTTTTTT. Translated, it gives CASSLRGFNEKLFF.

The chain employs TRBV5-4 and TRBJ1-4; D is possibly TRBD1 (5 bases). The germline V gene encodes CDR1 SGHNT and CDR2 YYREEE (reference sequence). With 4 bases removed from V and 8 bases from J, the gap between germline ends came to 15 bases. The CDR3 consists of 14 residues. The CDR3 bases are TGTGCCAGCAGCGAAGCAGGGTCCGGGGAAAAACTGTTTTTT. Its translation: CASSEAGSGEKLFF.

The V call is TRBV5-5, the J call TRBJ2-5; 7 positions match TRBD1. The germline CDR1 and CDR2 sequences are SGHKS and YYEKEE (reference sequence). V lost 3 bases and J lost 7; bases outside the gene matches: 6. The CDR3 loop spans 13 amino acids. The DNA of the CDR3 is TGTGCCAGCAGCTCCCCACAGGGGCCGACCCAGTACTTC. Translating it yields CASSSPQGPTQYF.

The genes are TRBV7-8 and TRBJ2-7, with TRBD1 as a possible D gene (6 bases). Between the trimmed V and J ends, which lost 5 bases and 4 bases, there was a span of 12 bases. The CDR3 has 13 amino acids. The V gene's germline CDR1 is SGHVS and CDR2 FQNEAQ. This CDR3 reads CASSPGQLYEQYV. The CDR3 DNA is TGTGCCAGCAGCCCCGGACAGCTTTACGAGCAGTACGTC.

The CDR3 protein is CASSMLDDWEKLFF. The DNA for the CDR3 is TGTGCCAGTAGTATGTTGGACGATTGGGAAAAACTGTTTTTT. This chain links TRBV19 with TRBJ1-4; D gene unclear. This CDR3 is 14 amino acids long. V was trimmed by 3 bases and J by 8 bases, leaving 13 bases between them. Germline CDR1 reads LNHDA; CDR2 reads SQIVND (reference sequence).

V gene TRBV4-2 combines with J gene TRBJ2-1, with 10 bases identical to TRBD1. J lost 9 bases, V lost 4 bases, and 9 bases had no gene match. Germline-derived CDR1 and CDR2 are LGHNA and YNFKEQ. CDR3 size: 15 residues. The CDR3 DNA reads TGTGCCAGCAGCCCCGGGACAGGGGCGGTCAGTGAGCAGTTCTTC. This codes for CASSPGTGAVSEQFF.

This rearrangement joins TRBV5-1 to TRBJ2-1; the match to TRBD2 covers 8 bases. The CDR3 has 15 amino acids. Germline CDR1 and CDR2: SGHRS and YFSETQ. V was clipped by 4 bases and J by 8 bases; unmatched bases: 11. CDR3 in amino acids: CASSASSGFIDEQFF. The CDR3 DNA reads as TGCGCCAGCAGCGCGTCTAGCGGGTTTATAGATGAGCAGTTCTTC.